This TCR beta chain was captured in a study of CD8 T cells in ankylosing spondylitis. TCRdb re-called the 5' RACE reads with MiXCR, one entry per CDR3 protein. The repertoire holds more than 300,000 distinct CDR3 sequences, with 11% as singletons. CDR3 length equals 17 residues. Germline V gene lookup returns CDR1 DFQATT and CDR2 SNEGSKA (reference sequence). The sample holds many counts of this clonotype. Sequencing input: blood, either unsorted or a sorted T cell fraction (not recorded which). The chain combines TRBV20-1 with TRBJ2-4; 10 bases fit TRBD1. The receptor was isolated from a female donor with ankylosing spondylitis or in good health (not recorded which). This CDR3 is CRAQTGGVWGTKNIQYF. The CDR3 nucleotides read TGCAGGGCCCAGACAGGGGGCGTTTGGGGAACAAAAAACATTCAGTACTTC.